This T cell receptor beta chain was identified in a study of control samples from healthy donors and cancer patients. Measured with immunoSEQ multiplex PCR; TCRdb has only the in-frame clones, and not every one. The repertoire includes around 20,000 clones, more than 70% of them detected once, and roughly 8.8% sits in the top ten. CDR1 KGHSH and CDR2 LQKENI come from the germline V gene. This CDR3 comprises 14 residues. The junction had 6 bases not matched to a gene; V was cut back by 6 bases and J by 5 bases. The source of this sequence is a woman aged 55-70 years with head and neck cancer. The specimen was PBMCs. The chain joins TRBV18 to TRBJ2-1; 8 bases are a match to TRBD2. CDR3 loop: CASSPASGHNEQFF. The CDR3 DNA reads as TGTGCCAGCTCCCCCGCTAGCGGGCACAATGAGCAGTTCTTC.